Below, 27 T cell receptor beta chains from the same sample are listed, as sequenced in a study of CD8 T cells in ankylosing spondylitis. Each CDR3 protein gets one entry after TCRdb re-called the 5' RACE reads with MiXCR. The table has 90,000 to 100,000 distinct CDR3 sequences, over 6.5% seen once; the top ten hold 9.9%. Sequenced material: blood, either unsorted or a sorted T cell fraction (not recorded which). The source of these receptors is a male donor with ankylosing spondylitis or in good health (not recorded which).

This clonotype was counted at least ten times. The chain employs TRBV29-1 and TRBJ2-7; D may be TRBD1 (5 bases). CDR1 is SQVTM, CDR2 ANQGSEA, per germline. There are 14 residues in the CDR3. V was shortened by 4 bases and J by 0 bases, with 13 bases between the two germline ends. The DNA of the CDR3 is TGCAGCGTTGCTGGGGCTGAAAGCTCCTACGAGCAGTACTTC. Protein sequence: CSVAGAESSYEQYF.

The rearrangement joins TRBV4-3 to TRBJ2-7; possibly TRBD1 for D (5 bases). CDR3 size: 15 residues. In germline, CDR1 is LGHNA, CDR2 YSLEER. V lost 3 bases and J 4 bases, leaving 16 bases between the germline ends. The CDR3 bases are TGCGCCAGCAGCCAGTATTCAGGGATACGGTACGAGCAGTACTTC. Protein sequence: CASSQYSGIRYEQYF.

The table lists this clonotype with a few counts. The chain has TRBV4-3 and TRBJ2-3; no clear D. This CDR3 has 14 residues. Germline V gene data show CDR1 as LGHNA and CDR2 as YSLEER. Trimming took off 0 bases at V and 6 bases at J, with 10 bases between the two ends. The CDR3 sequence is CASSQDPGRDTQYF. The CDR3 DNA reads as TGCGCCAGCAGCCAAGATCCCGGTCGCGATACGCAGTATTTT.

There are many counts of this clonotype. This chain connects TRBV7-2 to TRBJ2-7; D uncertain. Trimming left V 3 bases short and J 6 bases short, with 9 bases between. The CDR3 sequence is 12 residues long. Germline CDR1 reads SGHTA; CDR2 reads FQGNSA. CDR3 in amino acids: CASSFSWAEQYF. The DNA for the CDR3 is TGTGCCAGCAGCTTCAGTTGGGCCGAGCAGTACTTC.

This clonotype was found many times. The rearrangement uses TRBV6-1 and TRBJ1-6, with D tentatively TRBD1 (6 bases). From germline, CDR1 is MNHNS and CDR2 SASEGT. Trimming shortened V by 7 bases and J by 10 bases, and 17 bases separated the two germline ends. The CDR3 is made up of 14 amino acids. The CDR3 reads CASTMNRVQSPLHF. CDR3 in DNA: TGTGCCAGCACCATGAACAGGGTCCAGTCACCCCTCCACTTT.

This clonotype has a count of ten or more. V and J are TRBV25-1 and TRBJ1-2; 9 bases are a match to TRBD1. Germline V gene sequence: CDR1 MGHDK, CDR2 SYGVNS. This CDR3 is 18 amino acids long. V lost 3 bases, J lost 4 bases, and 15 bases stayed unmatched. The CDR3: CASSDDDPRDRAGYGYTF. The CDR3 DNA reads TGTGCCAGCAGTGACGACGACCCCCGGGACAGGGCAGGCTATGGCTACACCTTC.

This clonotype has a count of ten or more. The chain couples TRBV6-2 or TRBV6-3 to TRBJ2-5, with 7 bases matching TRBD2. Germline V gene lookup returns CDR1 MNHEY and CDR2 SVGEGT. The CDR3 spans 14 residues. With V trimmed by 2 bases and J by 5 bases, 5 bases remained unmatched. CDR3 loop: CASSYGGGWETQYF. The DNA for the CDR3 is TGTGCCAGCAGTTACGGCGGGGGTTGGGAGACCCAGTACTTC.

This clonotype showed up many times. The chain carries TRBV7-2 and TRBJ1-4; 7 bases map to TRBD1. The CDR3 contains 15 residues. Per the germline V gene, CDR1 is SGHTA and CDR2 is FQGNSA. Trimming at V came to 2 bases and at J to 5 bases, leaving 5 bases not matched to a gene. The CDR3 region is CASSLRLGGNEKLFF. The CDR3 nucleotides are TGTGCCAGCAGCTTACGGTTAGGGGGCAATGAAAAACTGTTTTTT.

On this clonotype: A much larger clone lies a single base off, so this may be a read error. This sequence joins TRBV7-6 and TRBJ1-5, with 7 bases matching TRBD1. Germline CDR1 reads SGHVS; CDR2 reads FNYEAQ. The CDR3 is 15 residues long. CDR3 sequence reads: CASSLSDRVNRPQHF. The CDR3 DNA follows: TGTGCCAGCAGCTTATCCGACAGGGTCAATCGGCCCCAGCATTTT.

This clonotype was detected ten times or more. The chain has TRBV3-1 and TRBJ2-5; weak D call: TRBD2 (7 bases). The CDR3 length is 19 residues. Germline V gene lookup returns CDR1 LGHDT and CDR2 YNNKEL (reference sequence). Trimming cost V 1 base and J 1 base, with 22 bases left between them. For the CDR3, the DNA is TGTGCCAGCAGCCAAGCTCGGGGTCGGGCGGGGGCCATCCAAGAGACCCAGTACTTC. Translated: CASSQARGRAGAIQETQYF.

This clonotype has ten or more counts. This chain joins TRBV20-1 and TRBJ1-5; TRBD1 agrees at 11 bases. V lost 0 bases and J lost 5; bases outside the gene matches: 3. Germline-derived CDR1 and CDR2 are DFQATT and SNEGSKA (reference sequence). This CDR3 has 15 residues. Here the CDR3 reads CSAREGQGVHQPQHF. CDR3 nucleotides: TGCAGTGCTAGAGAGGGACAGGGGGTTCATCAGCCCCAGCATTTT.

This clonotype appeared many times. The chain uses TRBV20-1 and TRBJ2-1; D might be TRBD2 (6 bases). Trimming cost V 5 bases and J 4 bases, with 15 bases left between them. The CDR3 runs to 14 residues. Germline V gives CDR1 DFQATT, CDR2 SNEGSKA (reference sequence). In nucleotides, the CDR3 is TGCAGTGCTGAGGGCGGGACTTTTTACAATGAGCAGTTCTTC. Translating it yields CSAEGGTFYNEQFF.

The table lists this clonotype with many counts. This chain uses TRBV12-3 or TRBV12-4 with TRBJ1-1; D is uncertain. The V end lost 2 bases, the J end lost 4 bases, and 11 bases lay between the germline ends. The CDR3 runs to 14 residues. CDR3 protein: CASSLTASITEAFF. The CDR3 nucleotides are TGTGCCAGCAGTTTAACAGCCAGCATCACTGAAGCTTTCTTT.

The sample holds many counts of this clonotype. V is TRBV11-2 and J is TRBJ2-7; 10 bases match TRBD1. Per germline, CDR1 SGHAT and CDR2 FQNNGV. After removal of 8 bases from V and 4 bases from J, the junction contained 5 bases not matched to a gene. This CDR3 has 13 amino acids. CDR3 region: CASPTGGLYEQYF. In DNA, the CDR3 is TGTGCCAGCCCGACAGGGGGCTTGTACGAGCAGTACTTC.

This clonotype occurred many times. J is TRBJ1-2 and V is TRBV12-3 or TRBV12-4; the match to TRBD1 covers 8 bases. The CDR3 is 15 residues long. V dropped 4 bases and J dropped 4; count of bases not matched to a gene: 8. The CDR3 DNA is TGTGCCAGCAGTTCCCGAACAGGGGGGTCCTATGGCTACACCTTC. Amino acid sequence: CASSSRTGGSYGYTF.

In this sample, this clonotype turned up many times. This chain links TRBV7-2 with TRBJ2-7; weak D call: TRBD2 (6 bases). V lost 5 bases and J lost 3, with 17 bases in between. The CDR3 contains 15 residues. The germline CDR1 and CDR2 sequences are SGHTA and FQGNSA. CDR3 protein: CASSLTSSSVYEQYF. The CDR3 region has the DNA TGTGCCAGCAGCCTGACTAGTTCCTCCGTCTACGAGCAGTACTTC.

This clonotype was detected ten times or more. The gene calls are TRBV7-9 and TRBJ2-1, with D possibly matching TRBD2 (6 bases). The V end was cut by 4 bases, the J end by 5 bases, with 18 bases between. This CDR3 contains 16 residues. In germline, CDR1 is SEHNR, CDR2 FQNEAQ (reference sequence). This chain's CDR3 is CASSSTRDSPDNEQFF. The CDR3, as DNA: TGTGCCAGCAGCTCGACCCGGGACTCTCCGGACAATGAGCAGTTCTTC.

In its sample, this clonotype was seen many times. This chain uses TRBV4-2 with TRBJ2-1; 11 nucleotides agree with TRBD2. Trimming at V came to 0 bases and at J to 4 bases, leaving 8 bases not matched to a gene. This CDR3 is built from 18 residues. Germline CDR1 reads LGHNA; CDR2 reads YNFKEQ. The CDR3, as DNA: TGTGCCAGCAGCCAAGACCCCCGACTAGCGGGGTCTTACAATGAGCAGTTCTTC. It specifies CASSQDPRLAGSYNEQFF.

There are many counts of this clonotype. The chain combines TRBV5-1 with TRBJ2-2; tentative D call: TRBD2 (6 bases). The V gene lost 0 bases and the J gene lost 5 bases, with 11 bases spanning the gap. Germline CDR1 reads SGHRS; CDR2 reads YFSETQ. The CDR3 is 15 amino acids. CDR3 sequence: CASSLVRGGTGELFF. The CDR3 DNA follows: TGCGCCAGCAGCTTGGTCCGGGGAGGTACCGGGGAGCTGTTTTTT.

This clonotype was seen a single time. The J gene is TRBJ1-1, the V gene TRBV12-5; weak D call: TRBD1 (5 bases). The CDR3 extends over 14 amino acids. The germline V gene encodes CDR1 LGHNT and CDR2 FRNRAP. V lost 1 base and J lost 6, with 12 bases in between. The CDR3 spells CASGLAGGVPEAFF. CDR3 in DNA: TGTGCTAGTGGTTTGGCCGGAGGGGTACCTGAAGCTTTCTTT.

The table lists this clonotype with many counts. CDR3 sequence (DNA): TGTGCCAGCAGCCAGGGACTAGCGAGTTACAATGAGCAGTTCTTC. Its protein product is CASSQGLASYNEQFF. V is TRBV7-9 and J is TRBJ2-1, with 10 bases matching TRBD2. Germline lookup yields CDR1 SEHNR and CDR2 FQNEAQ (reference sequence). Trimming removed 5 bases from V and 4 bases from J; junction bases left unmatched: 5. CDR3 size: 15 residues.

This clonotype was detected ten times or more. The chain recombines TRBV20-1 with TRBJ2-5, with D possibly being TRBD1 (6 bases). Germline CDR1 reads DFQATT; CDR2 reads SNEGSKA (reference sequence). Trimming removed 4 bases at V and 2 bases at J, with 11 bases between. This CDR3 has 13 residues. The chain's CDR3 is CSAIDRKQETQYF. Written as DNA, the CDR3 is TGCAGTGCTATTGACAGGAAACAAGAGACCCAGTACTTC.

This clonotype was observed a few times. A much larger clone sits a single nucleotide away, making a read error possible. CDR3: CASSGPSVYGTGEPFF. The CDR3 DNA reads as TGTGCCAGCAGTGGTCCCTCGGTGTACGGCACCGGGGAGCCGTTTTTT. This chain links TRBV25-1 with TRBJ2-2, with TRBD2 as a possible D gene (5 bases). CDR1 is MGHDK and CDR2 is SYGVNS in the germline V gene. The CDR3 runs to 16 residues.

In this sample, this clonotype turned up a few times. The V gene is TRBV7-2, the J gene TRBJ1-1, with no clear D. This CDR3 spans 15 amino acids. Trimming removed 8 bases from V and 4 bases from J, with 20 bases in between. Germline V gives CDR1 SGHTA, CDR2 FQGNSA. The CDR3 bases are TGTGCCAGCCGCTATACTTCCGGCTTGGGCACTGAAGCTTTCTTT. This gives the protein CASRYTSGLGTEAFF.

At least ten counts were recorded for this clonotype. The chain joins TRBV18 to TRBJ2-4; 7 nucleotides line up with TRBD2. V shed 2 bases and J 2 bases; nucleotides not matched to a gene: 9. The CDR3 is 17 amino acids. Germline CDR1 KGHSH, CDR2 LQKENI. For the CDR3, the DNA is TGTGCCAGCTCACCAAGTCCTAGCGGTGGGCCCAAAAACATTCAGTACTTC. Its translation is CASSPSPSGGPKNIQYF.

The V and J genes are TRBV18 and TRBJ2-2, with TRBD1 identical over 8 bases. The ends lost 4 bases at V and 8 bases at J; junction bases unmatched: 3. The CDR3 loop spans 13 amino acids. CDR1 is KGHSH, CDR2 LQKENI, per germline. The CDR3 nucleotides read TGTGCCAGCTCACGGACAGGGCCTGGGGAGCTGTTTTTT. Encoded protein: CASSRTGPGELFF.

This clonotype appeared many times. The CDR3 loop is CASSQAEGSDTQYF. The CDR3 DNA sequence: TGTGCCAGCAGCCAAGCGGAGGGGTCAGATACGCAGTATTTT. The chain couples TRBV3-1 to TRBJ2-3; D may be TRBD2 (6 bases). Deletions cut 1 base from V and 4 bases from J, with 9 bases between. The germline CDR1 and CDR2 sequences are LGHDT and YNNKEL (reference sequence). The CDR3 covers 14 residues.